These 10 T cell receptor beta chains came from one sample sequenced in a study of PD-1 blockade in classical Hodgkin lymphoma. Exposure to brentuximab vedotin varied, and each patient had relapsed following autologous stem cell transplantation. Sequencing was performed with immunoSEQ multiplex PCR; in TCRdb, only in-frame clones are kept and a portion is missing. The table includes about 36,000 clones, 69% detected once. The specimen comprised peripheral blood mononuclear cells (PBMCs), sampled before the second cycle of nivolumab. Source of these receptors: a human donor with classical Hodgkin lymphoma.

The V gene is TRBV30, the J gene TRBJ1-1; D is unresolved. Germline V gene lookup returns CDR1 GTSNPN and CDR2 SVGIG (reference sequence). The CDR3 runs 14 residues. The CDR3 reads CASSQGIARTEAFF. The CDR3 DNA sequence: TGTGCTTCGAGCCAAGGGATAGCGAGAACTGAAGCTTTCTTT.

J is TRBJ2-1 and V is TRBV5-4, with D maybe TRBD1 (5 bases). V was shortened by 5 bases and J by 0 bases, with 12 bases between the two germline ends. The CDR3 spans 15 residues. Germline CDR1 is SGHNT and CDR2 is YYREEE (reference sequence). CDR3 in DNA: TGTGCCAGCAGACTTGACAGCAACTCCTACAATGAGCAGTTCTTC. It is translated as CASRLDSNSYNEQFF.

This clone has only a few counts. This chain links TRBV5-4 with TRBJ2-5; perhaps TRBD1 as D (5 bases). The V end was cut by 4 bases, the J end by 3 bases, with 10 bases between. CDR3 length: 13 amino acids. The germline gives CDR1 SGHNT, CDR2 YYREEE (reference sequence). This CDR3 is CASSLNRKETQYF. For the CDR3, the DNA is TGTGCCAGCAGCCTCAACAGGAAAGAGACCCAGTACTTC.

The chain's CDR3 is CASSPRAETYEQYF. CDR3 sequence (DNA): TGTGCCAGCTCACCCCGGGCCGAAACCTACGAGCAGTACTTC. The chain employs TRBV18 and TRBJ2-7; D is unclear. From germline, CDR1 is KGHSH and CDR2 LQKENI. V lost 3 bases to trimming and J lost 2 bases, with 11 bases between them. This CDR3 has 14 amino acids. Complete variable domain (other parts from reference TRBV18 and TRBJ2-7): NAGVMQNPRHLVRRRGQEARLRCSPMKGHSHVYWYRQLPEEGLKFMVYLQKENIIDESGMPKERFSAEFPKEGPSILRIQQVVRGDSAAYFCASSPRAETYEQYFGPGTRLTVT.

V gene TRBV10-2 combines with J gene TRBJ2-7; D gene unclear. The CDR3 loop spans 12 amino acids. Germline assignment: CDR1 WSHSY and CDR2 SAAADI. V lost 2 bases to trimming and J lost 12 bases, with 14 bases between them. CDR3: CASSEPDDWGYF. The CDR3 nucleotides are TGCGCCAGCAGTGAGCCGGACGACTGGGGGTACTTC.

The rearrangement joins TRBV5-5 to TRBJ1-2, with 9 positions matching TRBD1. The V gene end was trimmed by 4 bases and the J gene end by 7 bases; junction bases not matched to a gene: 8. This CDR3 has 14 amino acids. Germline V gives CDR1 SGHKS, CDR2 YYEKEE (reference sequence). The CDR3 reads CASSPPRDRVGYTF. In DNA form, the CDR3 reads TGTGCCAGCAGCCCGCCCAGGGACAGGGTTGGCTACACCTTC.

The chain combines TRBV5-1 with TRBJ1-5, with 9 nucleotides matching TRBD1. Germline V lookup: CDR1 SGHRS, CDR2 YFSETQ. The CDR3 extends over 14 amino acids. V was clipped by 4 bases and J by 5 bases; unmatched bases: 4. CDR3 sequence: CASSETGGDQPQHF. For the CDR3, the DNA is TGCGCCAGCAGCGAGACAGGGGGGGATCAGCCCCAGCATTTT. The whole variable domain, filled in from reference TRBV5-1 and TRBJ1-5, reads KAGVTQTPRYLIKTRGQQVTLSCSPISGHRSVSWYQQTPGQGLQFLFEYFSETQRNKGNFPGRFSGRQFSNSRSEMNVSTLELGDSALYLCASSETGGDQPQHFGDGTRLSIL.

This clone is termed medium-sized. The chain joins TRBV7-9 to TRBJ1-1; D uncertain. The CDR3 covers 15 residues. V shed 6 bases and J shed 0 bases, with 14 bases lying between them. The germline CDR1 and CDR2 sequences are SEHNR and FQNEAQ (reference sequence). The CDR3 protein is CASSLSEGMNTEAFF. The CDR3 DNA is TGTGCCAGCAGTCTGTCTGAGGGAATGAACACTGAAGCTTTCTTT. Drawing the rest from reference TRBV7-9 and TRBJ1-1, the complete variable domain is DTGVSQNPRHKITKRGQNVTFRCDPISEHNRLYWYRQTLGQGPEFLTYFQNEAQLEKSRLLSDRFSAERPKGSFSTLEIQRTEQGDSAMYLCASSLSEGMNTEAFFGQGTRLTVV.

The J gene is TRBJ2-1, the V gene TRBV5-1; TRBD2 matches 8 bases. Germline lookup yields CDR1 SGHRS and CDR2 YFSETQ. Trimming removed 0 bases from V and 7 bases from J; junction bases left unmatched: 9. This CDR3 region has 16 residues. CDR3 residues: CASSLDRLAGHNEQFF. The CDR3 nucleotides are TGCGCCAGCAGCTTGGATCGTCTAGCGGGCCATAATGAGCAGTTCTTC. Full variable domain (missing parts from reference TRBV5-1 and TRBJ2-1): KAGVTQTPRYLIKTRGQQVTLSCSPISGHRSVSWYQQTPGQGLQFLFEYFSETQRNKGNFPGRFSGRQFSNSRSEMNVSTLELGDSALYLCASSLDRLAGHNEQFFGPGTRLTVL.

The chain has TRBV6-5 and TRBJ2-3, with D unresolved. The V end was cut by 0 bases, the J end by 3 bases, with 7 bases between. The CDR3 runs to 14 residues. Germline lookup yields CDR1 MNHEY and CDR2 SVGAGI. As DNA, the CDR3 is TGTGCCAGCAGTTACTCGAGATTGACAGATACGCAGTATTTT. Translating it yields CASSYSRLTDTQYF.